One and the same sample provided the 32 T cell receptor beta chains below, sequenced in a study of regulatory T cells in long-lasting Graves disease. Sequencing libraries for TCR beta were prepared with iRepertoire HTBI primers and Arm-PCR of CDR3 regions. TCRdb reprocessed the multiplex PCR reads via MiXCR and lists one record per CDR3 protein. The sample yields about 460,000 distinct CDR3 sequences, approximately 23% seen once. Time point specified: persistent/refractory GD, antithyroid drugs over 5 years with positive TRAb. The TCR library used RNA extracted from PBMCs. This sample comprised peripheral blood mononuclear cells (PBMCs), obtained when the disease was refractory, from a patient treated with antithyroid drugs. These receptors originate from a female donor with Graves disease.

This clonotype was picked up many times. V gene TRBV2 combines with J gene TRBJ1-5; 10 positions agree with TRBD1. With 6 bases clipped from V and 15 bases from J, the junction kept 11 bases outside the gene matches. The CDR3 is 13 residues long. Germline V lookup: CDR1 SNHLY, CDR2 FYNNEI. The CDR3 region has the DNA TGTGCCAGCAGGGAGACAGGGGGCCGACGCCGGCATTTT. Its translation is CASRETGGRRRHF.

In this sample, this clonotype turned up many times. This chain connects TRBV2 to TRBJ2-7; D may match TRBD1 or TRBD2 (6 bases each). V lost 8 bases, J lost 2 bases, and 13 bases lay in between. This CDR3 has 13 amino acids. Germline V gene sequence: CDR1 SNHLY, CDR2 FYNNEI. This CDR3 is CASRGDNTYEQYF. The DNA for the CDR3 is TGTGCCAGCCGCGGGGACAACACCTACGAGCAGTACTTC.

In this sample, this clonotype turned up a few times. The CDR3 spells CASSLLGDPPEAFF. CDR3 nucleotides: TGTGCCAGCAGCTTGCTAGGGGACCCCCCTGAAGCTTTCTTT. V gene TRBV5-6 combines with J gene TRBJ1-1; TRBD1 is a possible D gene (5 bases). V lost 1 base to trimming and J lost 6 bases, with 13 bases between them. Germline CDR1 and CDR2: SGHDT and YYEEEE. This CDR3 has 14 amino acids.

This clonotype has a count of ten or more. The chain couples TRBV3-1 to TRBJ1-5; D not resolved. The V gene's germline CDR1 is LGHDT and CDR2 YNNKEL (reference sequence). Trimming took off 0 bases at V and 7 bases at J, with 4 bases between the two ends. The CDR3 extends over 12 amino acids. The CDR3 reads CASSQEGQPQHF. In DNA, the CDR3 is TGTGCCAGCAGCCAAGAGGGGCAGCCCCAGCATTTT.

This clonotype occurred many times. This chain connects TRBV7-2 to TRBJ2-5; D unresolved. This CDR3 comprises 12 residues. The germline V gene has CDR1 SGHTA and CDR2 FQGNSA. Trimming shortened V by 4 bases and J by 5 bases, and 8 bases separated the two germline ends. The CDR3 is CASSSQEETQYF. For the CDR3, the DNA is TGTGCCAGCAGCTCTCAGGAGGAGACCCAGTACTTC.

Many counts were recorded for this clonotype. The chain recombines TRBV3-1 with TRBJ1-4; D is unclear. The V gene's germline CDR1 is LGHDT and CDR2 YNNKEL (reference sequence). This CDR3 comprises 14 residues. Trimming took off 0 bases at V and 4 bases at J, with 6 bases between the two ends. CDR3 amino acids: CASSQDSSNEKLFF. The CDR3 DNA follows: TGTGCCAGCAGCCAAGATTCCAGTAATGAAAAACTGTTTTTT.

The gene calls are TRBV5-1 and TRBJ2-2, with 7 bases lining up with TRBD1. CDR3 length equals 15 residues. The V gene end was trimmed by 4 bases and the J gene end by 0 bases; junction bases not matched to a gene: 3. Germline CDR1 SGHRS, CDR2 YFSETQ. CDR3 sequence: CASSGTASNTGELFF. CDR3 bases: TGCGCCAGCAGCGGGACAGCATCGAACACCGGGGAGCTGTTTTTT. Together with reference TRBV5-1 and TRBJ2-2, the CDR3 gives the full variable domain: KAGVTQTPRYLIKTRGQQVTLSCSPISGHRSVSWYQQTPGQGLQFLFEYFSETQRNKGNFPGRFSGRQFSNSRSEMNVSTLELGDSALYLCASSGTASNTGELFFGEGSRLTVL.

This clonotype has at least ten counts. V is TRBV5-5 and J is TRBJ1-1; no clear D. Trimming cost V 4 bases and J 3 bases, with 4 bases left between them. The CDR3 has 11 amino acids. Germline CDR1 reads SGHKS; CDR2 reads YYEKEE (reference sequence). CDR3 bases: TGTGCCAGCAGCCCTCACACTGAAGCTTTCTTT. Its translation: CASSPHTEAFF.

The chain uses TRBV9 and TRBJ2-1, with D perhaps TRBD2 (6 bases). The CDR3 spans 14 residues. The ends were cut back, 3 bases at V and 4 bases at J, with 11 bases in the middle. From germline, CDR1 is SGDLS and CDR2 YYNGEE. This CDR3 is CASSGTGTYNEQFF. The CDR3 DNA reads TGTGCCAGCAGCGGGACCGGGACTTACAATGAGCAGTTCTTC. Looking up the rest from reference TRBV9 and TRBJ2-1 gives the full variable domain: DSGVTQTPKHLITATGQRVTLRCSPRSGDLSVYWYQQSLDQGLQFLIQYYNGEERAKGNILERFSAQQFPDLHSELNLSSLELGDSALYFCASSGTGTYNEQFFGPGTRLTVL.

The CDR3 DNA sequence: TGCGCCAGCAAGCCGGGCAGGGGGACAGATACGCAGTATTTT. Protein product: CASKPGRGTDTQYF. This sequence joins TRBV4-1 and TRBJ2-3; TRBD1 matches 7 bases. The CDR3 runs to 14 residues. The J segment lost 3 bases and the V segment lost 7 bases, leaving 7 bases of the junction unmatched. CDR1 is MGHRA, CDR2 YSYEKL, per germline.

This clonotype was observed at least ten times. J is TRBJ1-1 and V is TRBV20-1; D is perhaps TRBD1 (5 bases). Germline lookup yields CDR1 DFQATT and CDR2 SNEGSKA (reference sequence). Trimming pared 2 bases from V and 1 base from J, leaving 5 bases between. This CDR3 contains 12 residues. The CDR3, as DNA: TGCAGTGCTAGAAGGGGGAACACTGAAGCTTTCTTT. This codes for CSARRGNTEAFF.

CDR3 sequence: CASSLTGTLYEQYF. The CDR3 DNA is TGTGCCAGCAGCCTGACCGGGACTCTCTACGAGCAGTACTTC. The chain employs TRBV11-3 and TRBJ2-7; possible D gene TRBD2, 6 bases. V dropped 5 bases and J dropped 3 bases, with 14 bases sitting between them. Germline CDR1 SGHNT, CDR2 YENEEA. The CDR3 sequence is 14 residues long.

This clonotype was seen ten or more times. The gene calls are TRBV12-3 or TRBV12-4 and TRBJ1-5; a weak D match, TRBD1 (5 bases). This CDR3 is built from 18 residues. Trimming removed 10 bases at V and 0 bases at J, with 25 bases between. The CDR3 nucleotides read TGTGCCACAAGGAGGGTCGGGGGGATACAATTTAGCAATCAGCCCCAGCATTTT. Its translation is CATRRVGGIQFSNQPQHF.

This clonotype was detected a few times. The gene calls are TRBV20-1 and TRBJ2-5; D tentatively fits TRBD1 or TRBD2 (5 bases each). Germline CDR1 is DFQATT and CDR2 is SNEGSKA (reference sequence). The V end was cut by 3 bases, the J end by 7 bases, with 21 bases between. CDR3 length: 15 residues. The CDR3: CSASWDPSGSGTQYF. Written as DNA, the CDR3 is TGCAGTGCTAGTTGGGACCCTTCTGGTTCGGGGACCCAGTACTTC.

This clonotype was observed at least ten times. The rearrangement uses TRBV27 and TRBJ2-7; 15 nucleotides line up with TRBD2. CDR3 length: 18 amino acids. Per the germline V gene, CDR1 is MNHEY and CDR2 is SMNVEV (reference sequence). V was pared by 4 bases and J by 1 base, with 8 bases of the junction left unmatched. Here the CDR3 reads CASSSRTSGRARSYEQYF. For the CDR3, the DNA is TGTGCCAGCAGTTCCCGGACTAGCGGGAGGGCCCGGTCCTACGAGCAGTACTTC.

Note on this clonotype: One junction end does not reproduce the germline sequence, and a read error may be involved. V and J are TRBV20-1 and TRBJ2-7; 8 positions match TRBD2. The CDR3 has 13 amino acids. The germline CDR1 and CDR2 sequences are DFQATT and SNEGSKA (reference sequence). CDR3 loop: CNATGLVGYEQYF. In nucleotides, the CDR3 is TGCAATGCTACGGGACTAGTGGGCTACGAGCAGTACTTC.

This clonotype was counted at least ten times. The chain is built from TRBV7-2 and TRBJ2-1, with a tentative D call TRBD2 (5 bases). Germline lookup yields CDR1 SGHTA and CDR2 FQGNSA. The V gene lost 4 bases and the J gene lost 4 bases, with 8 bases spanning the gap. The CDR3 totals 13 residues. The CDR3 region has the DNA TGTGCCAGCAGCTGGACTGCTTACAATGAGCAGTTCTTC. This encodes CASSWTAYNEQFF.

This clonotype was detected ten times or more. The rearrangement joins TRBV5-1 to TRBJ2-5; 7 bases line up with TRBD1. CDR1 is SGHRS, CDR2 YFSETQ, per germline. The CDR3 has 14 residues. The ends lost 4 bases at V and 0 bases at J; junction bases unmatched: 3. CDR3 sequence (DNA): TGCGCCAGCAGCACCGGGACAGACCAAGAGACCCAGTACTTC. It encodes CASSTGTDQETQYF.

This clonotype has only a few counts. The chain uses TRBV28 and TRBJ2-7, with D unclear. V was cut by 4 bases and J by 1 base, with 14 bases left in between. CDR1 and CDR2 (germline): MDHEN, SYDVKM. The CDR3 extends over 15 amino acids. The CDR3 bases are TGTGCCAGCAGTTCCCCCCCAGCTCGGTCCTACGAGCAGTACTTC. As protein: CASSSPPARSYEQYF.

The chain joins TRBV7-2 to TRBJ2-1; TRBD1 aligns across 8 bases. The CDR3 loop spans 15 amino acids. Germline assignment: CDR1 SGHTA and CDR2 FQGNSA. V lost 1 base to trimming and J lost 9 bases; unmatched junction nucleotides: 8. The CDR3 DNA is TGTGCCAGCAGCTTAGGGGCCAGGGGGCTGGGTGAGCAGTTCTTC. Protein: CASSLGARGLGEQFF.

The chain employs TRBV27 and TRBJ2-7; perhaps TRBD2 as D (6 bases). This CDR3 spans 14 amino acids. V shed 8 bases and J shed 4 bases, with 18 bases lying between them. Germline lookup yields CDR1 MNHEY and CDR2 SMNVEV (reference sequence). The CDR3 region has the DNA TGTGCCAGCGGTCGGGGGACGAACAGGTACGAGCAGTACTTC. It codes for CASGRGTNRYEQYF.

The chain combines TRBV3-1 with TRBJ1-2; 7 bases line up with TRBD1. The V and J ends lost 3 bases and 9 bases, in that order; junction bases with no gene match: 13. The CDR3 consists of 15 residues. Germline V gene sequence: CDR1 LGHDT, CDR2 YNNKEL (reference sequence). The CDR3 region is CASSQGLGTAYSYTF. CDR3 nucleotide sequence: TGTGCCAGCAGCCAGGGCCTGGGGACAGCATATAGCTACACCTTC.

The chain couples TRBV30 to TRBJ1-1; possible D gene TRBD1, 5 bases. The CDR3 has 14 residues. Germline V CDR1 and CDR2: GTSNPN, SVGIG (reference sequence). V lost 4 bases and J 1 base, leaving 13 bases between the germline ends. Here the CDR3 reads CAWTKGLSNTEAFF. CDR3 bases: TGTGCCTGGACTAAGGGGCTCTCGAACACTGAAGCTTTCTTT.

This clonotype was seen repeatedly, ten times or more. The chain combines TRBV28 with TRBJ1-1; no clear D. The germline CDR1 and CDR2 sequences are MDHEN and SYDVKM. Trimming took off 7 bases at V and 11 bases at J, with 14 bases between the two ends. The CDR3 covers 11 residues. The CDR3 nucleotides read TGTGCCAGCATGGAGGGCCCCCCCGCTTTCTTT. This gives the protein CASMEGPPAFF.

This clonotype was seen ten or more times. The chain couples TRBV6-2 or TRBV6-3 to TRBJ2-1; D remains unclear. The germline CDR1 and CDR2 sequences are MNHEY and SVGEGT. The CDR3 extends over 12 amino acids. The germline V and J ends were trimmed by 1 base and 10 bases, with 8 bases remaining between them. The chain's CDR3 is CASSYLGDEQFF. As DNA, the CDR3 is TGTGCCAGCAGTTACTTAGGAGACGAGCAGTTCTTC.

Notes on this clonotype: A clone one base away is much larger, so this may be a read error. This CDR3 is missing its conserved last phenylalanine or tryptophan, likely due to a read error. V and J are TRBV7-6 and TRBJ2-7, with 10 positions matching TRBD1. V lost 5 bases to trimming and J lost 5 bases; unmatched junction nucleotides: 6. The germline gives CDR1 SGHVS, CDR2 FNYEAQ. The length of the CDR3 is 14 residues. CDR3 residues: CASSIGTGVDEQYS. The CDR3 DNA reads TGTGCCAGCAGCATCGGGACAGGGGTTGACGAGCAGTACTCC.

This clonotype was seen at least ten times. This chain links TRBV6-2 or TRBV6-3 with TRBJ2-7; D gene ambiguous. Trimming shortened V by 5 bases and J by 6 bases, and 23 bases separated the two germline ends. Per the germline V gene, CDR1 is MNHEY and CDR2 is SVGEGT. CDR3 length: 16 amino acids. The chain's CDR3 is CASSEDMGHLPLEQYF. The DNA for the CDR3 is TGTGCCAGCAGTGAAGATATGGGTCACCTACCCCTCGAGCAGTACTTC.

This clonotype was counted many times. The chain links TRBV28 to TRBJ1-2; D might be TRBD1 (6 bases). Trimming took off 6 bases at V and 5 bases at J, with 19 bases between the two ends. This CDR3 is built from 15 residues. Looked up from germline, CDR1 is MDHEN and CDR2 is SYDVKM. The CDR3 reads CASSHPSGGGYGYTF. CDR3 nucleotides: TGTGCCAGCAGCCACCCTTCCGGAGGGGGGTATGGCTACACCTTC.

This clonotype was observed many times. V gene TRBV30 combines with J gene TRBJ1-2, with no clear D. The germline CDR1 and CDR2 sequences are GTSNPN and SVGIG (reference sequence). This CDR3 is built from 13 residues. Between the trimmed V and J ends, which lost 4 bases and 2 bases, there was a span of 11 bases. The CDR3 here is CAWKGLTNYGYTF. In nucleotides, the CDR3 is TGTGCCTGGAAAGGACTGACAAACTATGGCTACACCTTC.

The rearrangement links TRBV7-9 to TRBJ2-7, with a possible D match to TRBD2 (6 bases). The length of the CDR3 is 14 residues. The V end lost 5 bases, the J end lost 4 bases, and 15 bases lay between the germline ends. Germline CDR1 SEHNR, CDR2 FQNEAQ (reference sequence). The CDR3 spells CASSPLSGRYEQYF. As DNA, the CDR3 is TGTGCCAGCAGCCCACTTAGCGGAAGATACGAGCAGTACTTC.

This clonotype occurred a few times. The chain has TRBV27 and TRBJ1-1, with TRBD1 matching 7 bases. This CDR3 is 13 amino acids long. The germline CDR1 and CDR2 sequences are MNHEY and SMNVEV (reference sequence). V was pared by 5 bases and J by 4 bases, with 4 bases of the junction left unmatched. The CDR3 DNA is TGTGCCAGCAGTACAGGGGTAATCACTGAAGCTTTCTTT. This translates into CASSTGVITEAFF.

In this sample, this clonotype turned up many times. The chain recombines TRBV6-1 with TRBJ2-7; 13 positions match TRBD2. CDR3 length equals 15 residues. The V segment lost 6 bases and the J segment 7 bases; nucleotides outside the gene matches: 9. Per germline, CDR1 MNHNS and CDR2 SASEGT. In DNA, the CDR3 is TGTGCCAGCAGAACTACTAGCGGGAGGGCCGTAGAGCAGTACTTC. Amino acids: CASRTTSGRAVEQYF.